The next 17 T cell receptor beta chains were all read from a single sample in a study of blood T cell repertoires in COVID-19. The assay was immunoSEQ multiplex PCR, and TCRdb's table has in-frame clones only and misses some. The sample carries 76,000 or so clones, 86% recorded once. Sequences were obtained from peripheral blood. Every receptor here comes from a man older than 75 in a cohort sampled during active COVID-19.

The chain joins TRBV6-5 to TRBJ1-2, with 9 bases fitting TRBD1. Germline loops: CDR1 MNHEY, CDR2 SVGAGI. The ends lost 6 bases at V and 8 bases at J; junction bases unmatched: 7. The CDR3 is made up of 13 amino acids. CDR3 DNA sequence: TGTGCCAGCAGGCCGGGACAGGGTTACGGCTACACCTTC. Amino acid sequence: CASRPGQGYGYTF.

This sequence joins TRBV5-6 and TRBJ1-5, with a weak D call TRBD1 (6 bases). Germline CDR1 is SGHDT and CDR2 is YYEEEE. The CDR3 has 15 residues. V shed 5 bases and J shed 1 base, with 13 bases lying between them. The CDR3 bases are TGTGCCAGCAGTCACACAGGGACGAGCAATCAGCCCCAGCATTTT. Translation: CASSHTGTSNQPQHF.

The rearrangement links TRBV10-3 to TRBJ2-2; D might be TRBD1 (6 bases). The V end lost 4 bases, the J end lost 6 bases, and 9 bases lay between the germline ends. CDR1 and CDR2 from the germline V gene are ENHRY and SYGVKD. The CDR3 spans 13 residues. DNA of the CDR3: TGTGCCATCAGTGGACAGGAACCCGGGGAGCTGTTTTTT. It translates to CAISGQEPGELFF.

The chain has TRBV7-9 and TRBJ1-1; D is possibly TRBD1 (6 bases). Germline values: CDR1 SEHNR, CDR2 FQNEAQ (reference sequence). This CDR3 spans 19 amino acids. Trimming removed 10 bases at V and 1 base at J, with 31 bases between. The DNA for the CDR3 is TGTGCCACCCTTGGGGCAGGGGAGAACTGGTACGAGGGGAACACTGAAGCTTTCTTT. Amino acids: CATLGAGENWYEGNTEAFF.

The rearrangement uses TRBV6-2 or TRBV6-3 and TRBJ2-5, with a possible D match to TRBD2 (7 bases). The CDR3 is 14 amino acids. The V gene lost 5 bases and the J gene lost 1 base, with 11 bases spanning the gap. Germline V lookup: CDR1 MNHEY, CDR2 SVGEGT. The CDR3 reads CASSRGAFQETQYF. For the CDR3, the DNA is TGTGCCAGCAGTCGGGGGGCGTTCCAAGAGACCCAGTACTTC.

The chain employs TRBV6-1 and TRBJ1-5; TRBD1 matches 7 bases. This CDR3 comprises 14 residues. The germline CDR1 and CDR2 sequences are MNHNS and SASEGT. The ends lost 2 bases at V and 6 bases at J; junction bases unmatched: 4. The CDR3 sequence is CASSESAGGQPQHF. Written as DNA, the CDR3 is TGTGCCAGCAGTGAATCGGCAGGGGGTCAGCCCCAGCATTTT.

The chain has TRBV10-3 and TRBJ2-1; weak D call: TRBD1 (5 bases). Germline CDR1 ENHRY, CDR2 SYGVKD. With 5 bases removed from V and 6 bases from J, the gap between germline ends came to 14 bases. The CDR3 runs to 14 residues. The DNA for the CDR3 is TGTGCCATCAGTCAATTGATAAGGGGCAATGAGCAGTTCTTC. This encodes CAISQLIRGNEQFF.

The V and J genes are TRBV5-5 and TRBJ2-7; D may be TRBD2 (6 bases). The CDR3 consists of 14 residues. Germline-derived CDR1 and CDR2 are SGHKS and YYEKEE (reference sequence). With 1 base removed from V and 7 bases from J, the gap between germline ends came to 15 bases. The CDR3 protein is CASSLTGGSWEQYV. The CDR3 DNA is TGTGCCAGCAGCTTGACTGGGGGGTCCTGGGAGCAGTACGTC.

The rearrangement joins TRBV5-1 to TRBJ2-2; TRBD2 agrees at 10 bases. Germline CDR1 SGHRS, CDR2 YFSETQ. The ends lost 4 bases at V and 1 base at J; junction bases unmatched: 10. CDR3 size: 18 residues. The CDR3 region has the DNA TGCGCCAGCAGCCCCTACAGCACTAGCGGGGTGAACACCGGGGAGCTGTTTTTT. As protein: CASSPYSTSGVNTGELFF. The whole variable domain, remainder taken from reference TRBV5-1 and TRBJ2-2, is KAGVTQTPRYLIKTRGQQVTLSCSPISGHRSVSWYQQTPGQGLQFLFEYFSETQRNKGNFPGRFSGRQFSNSRSEMNVSTLELGDSALYLCASSPYSTSGVNTGELFFGEGSRLTVL.

This chain uses TRBV20-1 with TRBJ2-5, with D tentatively TRBD1 (6 bases). Per the germline V gene, CDR1 is DFQATT and CDR2 is SNEGSKA (reference sequence). This CDR3 has 14 residues. V lost 3 bases and J lost 5, with 16 bases in between. In nucleotides, the CDR3 is TGCAGTGCTAGTTTCGGGACAAGGACGGAGACCCAGTACTTC. It translates to CSASFGTRTETQYF.

The rearrangement uses TRBV10-3 and TRBJ1-5, with D tentatively TRBD1 (6 bases). Looked up from germline, CDR1 is ENHRY and CDR2 is SYGVKD. The CDR3 covers 12 residues. V was pared by 11 bases and J by 1 base, with 9 bases between. Here the CDR3 DNA reads TGTGCCTCTGGGGGCAGCAATCAGCCCCAGCATTTT. This gives the protein CASGGSNQPQHF.

V is TRBV2 and J is TRBJ2-2, with 7 bases that match TRBD1. Germline V lookup: CDR1 SNHLY, CDR2 FYNNEI. V was clipped by 2 bases and J by 4 bases; unmatched bases: 13. The CDR3 loop spans 18 amino acids. The CDR3 DNA sequence: TGTGCCAGCAGTGAATATAGGCGACCACAGGGGAGCACCGGGGAGCTGTTTTTT. This sequence encodes CASSEYRRPQGSTGELFF.

This sequence joins TRBV7-8 and TRBJ2-7, with 9 bases lining up with TRBD1. Germline lookup yields CDR1 SGHVS and CDR2 FQNEAQ. Trimming took 2 bases from V and 5 from J; bases not matched to a gene: 7. CDR3 length equals 15 residues. The CDR3 DNA sequence: TGTGCCAGCAGCTTATTCGGGACAGGGATGAACGAGCAGTACTTC. Protein: CASSLFGTGMNEQYF.

This clone showed up just a few times. This chain joins TRBV4-2 and TRBJ2-3; TRBD2 aligns across 12 bases. Trimming removed 1 base from V and 3 bases from J; junction bases left unmatched: 5. The CDR3 has 17 amino acids. The germline CDR1 and CDR2 sequences are LGHNA and YNFKEQ. The DNA for the CDR3 is TGTGCCAGCAGCCAAGGGCTAGCGGGGGGGCCAACAGATACGCAGTATTTT. It translates to CASSQGLAGGPTDTQYF.

The V call is TRBV6-4, the J call TRBJ1-2; D is perhaps TRBD1 (5 bases). Germline loops: CDR1 MRHNA, CDR2 SNTAGT. V was cut by 6 bases and J by 0 bases, with 20 bases left in between. The CDR3 consists of 17 residues. The CDR3 protein is CASRIRDAPGANYGYTF. The CDR3 region has the DNA TGTGCCAGCAGAATCCGGGATGCCCCGGGGGCTAACTATGGCTACACCTTC.

The CDR3 sequence is CASSQRRTDTQYF. The DNA for the CDR3 is TGTGCCAGCAGTCAGAGGCGCACAGATACGCAGTATTTT. This chain joins TRBV6-5 and TRBJ2-3; no clear D gene. With 5 bases removed from V and 1 base from J, the gap between germline ends came to 7 bases. The CDR3 loop spans 13 amino acids. Germline-derived CDR1 and CDR2 are MNHEY and SVGAGI.

The J gene is TRBJ2-3, the V gene TRBV6-5; 7 nucleotides align to TRBD1. V dropped 7 bases and J dropped 6; count of bases not matched to a gene: 4. This CDR3 is built from 12 residues. Per the germline V gene, CDR1 is MNHEY and CDR2 is SVGAGI. This CDR3 is CASKDRDDTQYF. CDR3 coding DNA: TGTGCCAGCAAAGACAGGGACGATACGCAGTATTTT.